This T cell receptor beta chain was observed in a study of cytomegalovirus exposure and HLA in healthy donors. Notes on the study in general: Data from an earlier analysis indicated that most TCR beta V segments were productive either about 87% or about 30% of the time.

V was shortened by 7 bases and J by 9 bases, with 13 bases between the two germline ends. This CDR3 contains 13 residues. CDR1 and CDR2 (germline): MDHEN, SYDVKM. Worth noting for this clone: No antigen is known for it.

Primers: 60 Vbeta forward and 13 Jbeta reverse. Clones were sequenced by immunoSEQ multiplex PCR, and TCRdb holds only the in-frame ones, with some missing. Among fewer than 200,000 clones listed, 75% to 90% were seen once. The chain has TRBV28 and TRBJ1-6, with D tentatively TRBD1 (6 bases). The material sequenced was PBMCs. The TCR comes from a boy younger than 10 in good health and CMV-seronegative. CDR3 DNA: TGTGCCAGCAAAAGGGACACTGGTTCACCCCTCCACTTT. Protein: CASKRDTGSPLHF.